These 5 T cell receptor beta chains were sequenced from one sample in a study of blood T cell repertoires in COVID-19. TCRdb keeps only in-frame clones here, not all; method: immunoSEQ multiplex PCR. Of approximately 280,000 clones listed, around 87% are singletons. Material: PBMCs or T cells enriched from blood (not recorded which). The receptors come from a woman younger than 30 with acute COVID-19.

The CDR3 spells CASSNKGLAGDAQYF. CDR3 DNA sequence: TGTGCCAGCAGTAACAAAGGACTAGCGGGAGATGCGCAGTACTTC. V and J are TRBV27 and TRBJ2-7; 13 bases match TRBD2. Germline loops: CDR1 MNHEY, CDR2 SMNVEV (reference sequence). The CDR3 length is 15 residues. J lost 9 bases, V lost 5 bases, and 10 bases had no gene match.

The chain recombines TRBV2 with TRBJ2-3; 10 bases are shared with TRBD2. After removal of 0 bases from V and 6 bases from J, the junction contained 9 bases not matched to a gene. Germline CDR1 and CDR2: SNHLY and FYNNEI. CDR3 length equals 17 residues. Written as DNA, the CDR3 is TGTGCCAGCAGTGAAGCGCTCCTAGCGGGAGTGACGGATACGCAGTATTTT. Translating gives CASSEALLAGVTDTQYF.

The chain recombines TRBV19 with TRBJ1-5, with D unclear. Trimming removed 2 bases at V and 6 bases at J, with 11 bases between. Germline V gene data show CDR1 as LNHDA and CDR2 as SQIVND (reference sequence). The CDR3 runs to 14 residues. The DNA for the CDR3 is TGTGCCAGTAGTATATCTCAGGAGGTTCAGCCCCAGCATTTT. As protein: CASSISQEVQPQHF. Variable domain in full (rest from reference TRBV19 and TRBJ1-5): DGGITQSPKYLFRKEGQNVTLSCEQNLNHDAMYWYRQDPGQGLRLIYYSQIVNDFQKGDIAEGYSVSREKKESFPLTVTSAQKNPTAFYLCASSISQEVQPQHFGDGTRLSIL.

The J gene is TRBJ1-1, the V gene TRBV2, with TRBD1 matching over 11 bases. Looked up from germline, CDR1 is SNHLY and CDR2 is FYNNEI. The CDR3 runs 14 residues. With 7 bases clipped from V and 6 bases from J, the junction kept 7 bases outside the gene matches. As DNA, the CDR3 is TGTGCCAGCAAAAGTGGACAGGGGGCAGCTGAAGCTTTCTTT. Translating gives CASKSGQGAAEAFF.

This clone showed up just once. The chain couples TRBV9 to TRBJ1-1, with D perhaps TRBD1 (5 bases). Trimming took off 2 bases at V and 1 base at J, with 9 bases between the two ends. The CDR3 loop spans 14 amino acids. CDR1 and CDR2 from the germline V gene are SGDLS and YYNGEE. The CDR3 DNA sequence: TGTGCCAGCAGCGTTTGGCAGGGGAACACTGAAGCTTTCTTT. Translated: CASSVWQGNTEAFF.